This passage covers 9 T cell receptor beta chains from one sample sequenced in a study of beta chain features in type 1 diabetes. As every portion of the isolated RNA was reverse transcribed, the sequencing read expressed TCRB transcripts. Profiling relied on immunoSEQ multiplex PCR, and the TCRdb table lists in-frame clones only, not all of them. Found here are about 620,000 clones, 15% of them singletons; the top ten hold about 0.086%. Material: naive CD4+ T cells from blood. All receptors come from a man aged 18 to 30 in good health.

The rearrangement links TRBV18 to TRBJ2-7; TRBD2 agrees at 9 bases. This CDR3 has 19 amino acids. V was clipped by 3 bases and J by 0 bases; unmatched bases: 15. Germline V gives CDR1 KGHSH, CDR2 LQKENI. CDR3 sequence reads: CASSPLGNINSGSSYEQYF. For the CDR3, the DNA is TGTGCCAGCTCACCCTTGGGGAACATTAATAGCGGGAGCTCCTACGAGCAGTACTTC.

The chain joins TRBV7-3 to TRBJ2-1, with 12 positions matching TRBD2. V dropped 1 base and J dropped 8; count of bases not matched to a gene: 3. Germline values: CDR1 SGHTA, CDR2 FQGTGA. This CDR3 contains 15 residues. The CDR3 sequence: CASSLMGLAGDEQFF. In DNA, the CDR3 is TGTGCCAGCAGCTTAATGGGACTAGCGGGCGATGAGCAGTTCTTC. The full variable domain, rest sourced from reference TRBV7-3 and TRBJ2-1, is GAGVSQTPSNKVTEKGKYVELRCDPISGHTALYWYRQSLGQGPEFLIYFQGTGAADDSGLPNDRFFAVRPEGSVSTLKIQRTERGDSAVYLCASSLMGLAGDEQFFGPGTRLTVL.

This clone turned up a few times. This sequence joins TRBV5-1 and TRBJ2-5; 9 nucleotides agree with TRBD2. CDR3 size: 15 residues. Germline CDR1 and CDR2: SGHRS and YFSETQ. The J segment lost 5 bases and the V segment lost 2 bases, leaving 7 bases of the junction unmatched. The CDR3 sequence: CASSLLAGARETQYF. In DNA, the CDR3 is TGCGCCAGCAGCTTATTAGCGGGGGCGAGGGAGACCCAGTACTTC.

The gene calls are TRBV9 and TRBJ2-2; D is perhaps TRBD1 (6 bases). V lost 7 bases, J lost 6 bases, and 22 bases lay in between. Germline V lookup: CDR1 SGDLS, CDR2 YYNGEE. The CDR3 covers 16 residues. The CDR3: CASSTLTGTLSGELFF. In DNA form, the CDR3 reads TGTGCCAGCTCGACCCTTACCGGGACACTTTCCGGGGAGCTGTTTTTT.

This clone occurred a few times. V usage is TRBV5-6 and J usage is TRBJ2-1; TRBD2 matches 10 bases. This CDR3 is 15 amino acids long. CDR1 is SGHDT, CDR2 YYEEEE, per germline. Trimming took 4 bases from V and 1 from J; bases not matched to a gene: 2. CDR3 residues: CASSGLAASYNEQFF. The CDR3 DNA reads as TGTGCCAGCAGCGGACTAGCGGCTTCCTACAATGAGCAGTTCTTC. Variable domain in full (rest from reference TRBV5-6 and TRBJ2-1): DAGVTQSPTHLIKTRGQQVTLRCSPKSGHDTVSWYQQALGQGPQFIFQYYEEEERQRGNFPDRFSGHQFPNYSSELNVNALLLGDSALYLCASSGLAASYNEQFFGPGTRLTVL.

This clone was counted between two and nine times. This chain links TRBV4-1 with TRBJ2-7; possibly TRBD1 for D (6 bases). CDR1 MGHRA and CDR2 YSYEKL come from the germline V gene. The ends were cut back, 0 bases at V and 5 bases at J, with 11 bases in the middle. The CDR3 is 14 amino acids. In DNA, the CDR3 is TGCGCCAGCAGCCAAGAAACAGGGCCGCACGAGCAGTACTTC. Translating gives CASSQETGPHEQYF.

In this sample, this clone turned up once. The chain combines TRBV27 with TRBJ1-2; D is perhaps TRBD1 (5 bases). CDR1 MNHEY and CDR2 SMNVEV come from the germline V gene (reference sequence). CDR3 length: 13 residues. Trimming cost V 5 bases and J 8 bases, with 15 bases left between them. As DNA, the CDR3 is TGTGCCAGCAGTCCTAGGGGATATGGCGGCTACACCTTC. It is translated as CASSPRGYGGYTF.

This clone occurred a few times. The CDR3 protein is CASSLRFGWDRRGHEQFF. The CDR3 DNA sequence: TGTGCCAGCAGCTTGAGGTTTGGCTGGGACAGAAGGGGGCATGAGCAGTTCTTC. The chain links TRBV5-6 to TRBJ2-1, with TRBD1 identical over 7 bases. Germline values: CDR1 SGHDT, CDR2 YYEEEE. CDR3 size: 18 residues. After removal of 1 base from V and 8 bases from J, the junction contained 18 bases not matched to a gene.

The V gene is TRBV28, the J gene TRBJ2-7; 8 nucleotides agree with TRBD1. Germline values: CDR1 MDHEN, CDR2 SYDVKM. Germline trimming cut 4 bases from V and 4 bases from J; bases unmatched to any gene: 9. The CDR3 has 15 amino acids. CDR3 sequence reads: CASSSDQDRVYEQYF. The CDR3, as DNA: TGTGCCAGCAGTTCCGACCAGGACAGGGTGTACGAGCAGTACTTC.